The 21 T cell receptor beta chains below come from one sample, sequenced in a study of T cell repertoires in cytomegalovirus infection. One entry per CDR3 protein, called by TCRdb with MiXCR from the reads. The profile shows roughly 320,000 distinct CDR3 sequences, over 7.5% of them singletons. The specimen was PBMCs. The receptors shown here come from a human donor in good health (CMV status not recorded). Some clones in this sample may be carry-over from other donors' samples.

The genes are TRBV6-1 and TRBJ2-7, with D uncertain. Germline assignment: CDR1 MNHNS and CDR2 SASEGT. V was trimmed by 1 base and J by 6 bases, leaving 13 bases between them. This CDR3 has 14 amino acids. The CDR3 DNA is TGTGCCAGCAGTGAAGGCCCAGATCTCTTCGAGCAGTACTTC. This codes for CASSEGPDLFEQYF.

The chain recombines TRBV6-1 with TRBJ2-1, with a tentative D call TRBD1 (5 bases). The V and J ends lost 2 bases and 5 bases respectively, with 22 bases between them. This CDR3 has 18 amino acids. Germline V lookup: CDR1 MNHNS, CDR2 SASEGT. This CDR3 is CASSEIRKAGRTNNEQFF. CDR3 nucleotide sequence: TGTGCCAGCAGTGAAATAAGGAAAGCAGGGCGTACTAACAATGAGCAGTTCTTC.

This clonotype was seen more than once but under ten times. V is TRBV29-1 and J is TRBJ1-1, with a weak D call TRBD1 (6 bases). CDR3 length: 13 residues. With 5 bases removed from V and 4 bases from J, the gap between germline ends came to 14 bases. Germline V gives CDR1 SQVTM, CDR2 ANQGSEA. CDR3 sequence: CSVLGQWRTEAFF. For the CDR3, the DNA is TGCAGCGTTCTGGGACAATGGCGCACTGAAGCTTTCTTT.

This chain uses TRBV20-1 with TRBJ1-5, with 9 positions matching TRBD1. CDR3 size: 14 residues. Germline lookup yields CDR1 DFQATT and CDR2 SNEGSKA (reference sequence). The V segment lost 5 bases and the J segment 3 bases; nucleotides outside the gene matches: 5. CDR3 DNA sequence: TGCAGTGCTGTACAGGGGGCTAACAATCAGCCCCAGCATTTT. Translation: CSAVQGANNQPQHF.

The chain is built from TRBV20-1 and TRBJ1-3; 8 bases agree with TRBD1. Per the germline V gene, CDR1 is DFQATT and CDR2 is SNEGSKA (reference sequence). Trimming cost V 4 bases and J 0 bases; bases outside gene matches: 5. This CDR3 has 15 amino acids. The CDR3 is CSAKTGASSGNTIYF. The CDR3 DNA follows: TGCAGTGCTAAGACAGGGGCGAGCTCTGGAAACACCATATATTTT.

This clonotype came up many times. This chain joins TRBV7-6 and TRBJ2-3, with a possible D match to TRBD2 (5 bases). The germline V gene has CDR1 SGHVS and CDR2 FNYEAQ. The CDR3 has 12 residues. The germline V and J ends were trimmed by 6 bases and 5 bases, with 9 bases remaining between them. CDR3 sequence reads: CASSFEGDTQYF. The CDR3, as DNA: TGTGCCAGCAGTTTCGAGGGAGATACGCAGTATTTT.

In this sample, this clonotype turned up many times. The rearrangement joins TRBV7-9 to TRBJ1-5, with D possibly matching TRBD1 (5 bases). Trimming took off 4 bases at V and 3 bases at J, with 10 bases between the two ends. Per the germline V gene, CDR1 is SEHNR and CDR2 is FQNEAQ (reference sequence). The CDR3 length is 14 residues. In DNA, the CDR3 is TGTGCCAGCAGCTCCGGGACCGACAATCAGCCCCAGCATTTT. Translating gives CASSSGTDNQPQHF.

This clonotype was detected only a few times. The gene calls are TRBV7-9 and TRBJ1-1; 9 bases line up with TRBD1. Per germline, CDR1 SEHNR and CDR2 FQNEAQ (reference sequence). V shed 3 bases and J 5 bases; nucleotides not matched to a gene: 7. The CDR3 runs 15 residues. The CDR3 nucleotides read TGTGCCAGCAGCTTTACGACAGGGGGGAGGACTGAAGCTTTCTTT. Its translation is CASSFTTGGRTEAFF.

This clonotype showed up just a few times. V usage is TRBV5-6 and J usage is TRBJ2-7; no reliable D call. The V end was cut by 1 base, the J end by 5 bases, with 19 bases between. Germline V gene sequence: CDR1 SGHDT, CDR2 YYEEEE. The CDR3 is made up of 16 amino acids. The CDR3 region is CASSLSHLSSRHEQYF. CDR3 bases: TGTGCCAGCAGCTTGTCACACCTGAGTTCCCGACACGAGCAGTACTTC.

This clonotype came up a few times. J is TRBJ1-3 and V is TRBV19, with a possible D match to TRBD1 (5 bases). Trimming removed 6 bases from V and 5 bases from J, with 14 bases in between. Germline CDR1 LNHDA, CDR2 SQIVND (reference sequence). There are 14 residues in the CDR3. This chain's CDR3 is CASSTDRRRNTIYF. The CDR3 region has the DNA TGTGCCAGTAGCACTGACAGAAGAAGAAACACCATATATTTT.

This clonotype was seen at least ten times. The chain joins TRBV7-2 to TRBJ2-7, with D perhaps assigned TRBD1 or TRBD2 (5 bases each). Germline assignment: CDR1 SGHTA and CDR2 FQGNSA. CDR3 length: 18 residues. The germline V and J ends were trimmed by 1 base and 0 bases, with 19 bases remaining between them. CDR3 in amino acids: CASSLVLGHVGTSYEQYF. As DNA, the CDR3 is TGTGCCAGCAGCTTAGTATTAGGGCACGTTGGGACCTCCTACGAGCAGTACTTC.

At least ten counts were recorded for this clonotype. The chain employs TRBV28 and TRBJ2-4; the D call may be TRBD1 or TRBD2 (5 bases each). CDR3 length: 14 amino acids. Germline V CDR1 and CDR2: MDHEN, SYDVKM. V lost 5 bases and J 8 bases, leaving 16 bases between the germline ends. The CDR3 DNA follows: TGTGCCAGCAGTGGGGGTGGAAGGGGAGACATTCAGTACTTC. Its protein product is CASSGGGRGDIQYF.

This chain links TRBV12-3 or TRBV12-4 with TRBJ2-5; D tentatively reads TRBD1 or TRBD2 (7 bases each). This CDR3 has 17 amino acids. V lost 4 bases, J lost 0 bases, and 18 bases lay in between. CDR3 bases: TGTGCCAGCAGTTCCTACGTCCCAGGGGGGGACCAAGAGACCCAGTACTTC. It codes for CASSSYVPGGDQETQYF.

This clonotype was seen repeatedly, ten times or more. V and J are TRBV7-2 and TRBJ2-1, with TRBD2 matching over 16 bases. The CDR3 runs 19 residues. Germline values: CDR1 SGHTA, CDR2 FQGNSA. J lost 4 bases, V lost 1 base, and 7 bases had no gene match. The CDR3 sequence is CASSLGARGLAGGYNEQFF. The CDR3 coding sequence is TGTGCCAGCAGCTTAGGAGCCCGGGGACTAGCGGGGGGGTACAATGAGCAGTTCTTC.

This clonotype was detected a few times. The chain couples TRBV12-3 or TRBV12-4 to TRBJ2-7; no reliable D call. The V end lost 6 bases, the J end lost 0 bases, and 15 bases lay between the germline ends. The CDR3 covers 15 residues. The CDR3 DNA follows: TGTGCCAGCAGCGAGAGCCGTGCAAGCTCCTACGAGCAGTACTTC. Amino acid sequence: CASSESRASSYEQYF.

This clonotype was recorded at least ten times. The V call is TRBV7-2, the J call TRBJ1-3; D possibly corresponds to TRBD1 (6 bases). This CDR3 region has 16 residues. Trimming removed 5 bases from V and 4 bases from J, with 18 bases in between. Germline CDR1 reads SGHTA; CDR2 reads FQGNSA. The CDR3 region has the DNA TGTGCCAGCAGCCCACCAACGGCGGGGGCCGGAAACACCATATATTTT. Translation: CASSPPTAGAGNTIYF.

The chain is built from TRBV7-9 and TRBJ2-7; 8 bases are a match to TRBD1. The CDR3 spans 14 residues. With V trimmed by 4 bases and J by 5 bases, 7 bases remained unmatched. Looked up from germline, CDR1 is SEHNR and CDR2 is FQNEAQ (reference sequence). The CDR3 DNA follows: TGTGCCAGCAGCTCCACGGACAGGGTCAACGAGCAGTACTTC. This translates into CASSSTDRVNEQYF.

There are many counts of this clonotype. CDR3 in DNA: TGTGCCAGCACCCCCGGGGGACTAGCGGGGGGGGACGAGCAGTACTTC. Amino acid sequence: CASTPGGLAGGDEQYF. This chain uses TRBV7-2 with TRBJ2-7; 16 nucleotides line up with TRBD2. V shed 7 bases, J shed 5 bases, and the junction held 8 bases outside the gene matches. The germline V gene has CDR1 SGHTA and CDR2 FQGNSA. CDR3 length: 16 amino acids.

The chain has TRBV19 and TRBJ2-2, with D possibly being TRBD1 (5 bases). The V end lost 8 bases, the J end lost 1 base, and 8 bases lay between the germline ends. This CDR3 comprises 13 residues. The germline V gene encodes CDR1 LNHDA and CDR2 SQIVND (reference sequence). The CDR3 loop is CASPDRNTGELFF. The CDR3 bases are TGTGCCAGTCCCGACAGGAACACCGGGGAGCTGTTTTTT.

Only a few counts were recorded for this clonotype. The chain links TRBV7-2 to TRBJ1-1, with D uncertain. V lost 2 bases to trimming and J lost 4 bases, with 14 bases between them. The germline gives CDR1 SGHTA, CDR2 FQGNSA. The CDR3 consists of 15 residues. The DNA of the CDR3 is TGTGCCAGCAGCTTAAACAGCCTAATTGGCACTGAAGCTTTCTTT. Encoded protein: CASSLNSLIGTEAFF.

The CDR3 DNA sequence: TGTGCCTCCCAAATAAGGACTAGTTCCTACGAGCAGTACTTC. Translated, it gives CASQIRTSSYEQYF. The V and J genes are TRBV10-3 and TRBJ2-7; 7 nucleotides agree with TRBD2. After removal of 11 bases from V and 1 base from J, the junction contained 11 bases not matched to a gene. The CDR3 is made up of 14 amino acids. CDR1 and CDR2 from the germline V gene are ENHRY and SYGVKD.